This TCR beta chain is drawn from a study of regulatory T cells in long-lasting Graves disease. The CDR3 has 16 residues. Germline V gives CDR1 ENHRY, CDR2 SYGVKD. Trimming shortened V by 4 bases and J by 5 bases, and 17 bases separated the two germline ends. Overall study results and limits: Persistent-disease Graves' patients showed less TCR diversity than new cases.

CDR3-region Arm-PCR and iRepertoire HTBI primers produced the TCR beta libraries. TCRdb ran MiXCR on the multiplex PCR reads and lists one entry per CDR3 protein. The sample records some 400,000 distinct CDR3 sequences, more than 12% being singletons. As to this clonotype: Its antigen is undetermined.

Described time point: newly diagnosed GD, antithyroid drugs for less than 3 months. Construction of the TCR library relied on RNA isolated from PBMCs. These data were also reused for a study on T cells in Graves' hyperthyroidism and ophthalmopathy.

The V and J genes are TRBV10-3 and TRBJ2-2, with D tentatively TRBD1 (5 bases). The TCR originated in a young woman with Graves disease. This sample comprised peripheral blood mononuclear cells (PBMCs), obtained at new diagnosis, from a patient treated with antithyroid drugs. The CDR3 DNA is TGTGCCATCAGTGGTATTGGCAGGGTCAATACCGGGGAGCTGTTTTTT. It codes for CAISGIGRVNTGELFF.